One TCR beta chain is described in this entry. This sample was taken from a study of blood T cell repertoires in COVID-19. Original handling: Amplification of reference gene primers was used by the study to estimate nucleated cell counts. The assay was immunoSEQ multiplex PCR, and TCRdb's table has in-frame clones only and misses some. D and trimming come from the DNA, and the V and J calls and clone size come from that table. The sample lists 150,000 to 200,000 clones, around 90% occurring once. From germline, CDR1 is MDHEN and CDR2 SYDVKM. J was trimmed by 4 bases and V by 5 bases; bases with no gene match: 8. CDR3 length: 15 residues.

The sequencing sample was made of peripheral blood. The chain has TRBV28 and TRBJ2-7; 10 bases agree with TRBD2. The sequence was obtained from a human donor in a cohort sampled during active COVID-19. The CDR3 sequence is CASSRGRTSGYEQYF. As DNA, the CDR3 is TGTGCCAGCAGTCGCGGACGGACTAGCGGTTACGAGCAGTACTTC.